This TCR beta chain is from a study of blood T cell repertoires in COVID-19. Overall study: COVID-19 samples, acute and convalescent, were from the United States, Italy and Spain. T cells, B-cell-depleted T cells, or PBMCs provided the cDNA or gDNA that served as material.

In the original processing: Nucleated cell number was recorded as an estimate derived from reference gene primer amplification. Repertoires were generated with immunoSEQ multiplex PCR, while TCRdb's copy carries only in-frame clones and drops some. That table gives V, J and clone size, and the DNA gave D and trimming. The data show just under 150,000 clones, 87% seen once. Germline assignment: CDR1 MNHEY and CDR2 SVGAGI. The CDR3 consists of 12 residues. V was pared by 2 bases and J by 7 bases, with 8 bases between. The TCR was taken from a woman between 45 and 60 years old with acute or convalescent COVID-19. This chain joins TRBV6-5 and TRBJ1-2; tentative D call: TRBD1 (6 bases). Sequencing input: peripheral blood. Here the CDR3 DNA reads TGTGCCAGCAGTTACGCCAGGGGTGGCTACACCTTC. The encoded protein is CASSYARGGYTF.